This TCR beta chain was captured in a study of T cell responses to AZD1222 COVID-19 vaccine. The germline CDR1 and CDR2 sequences are ENHRY and SYGVKD. The V end lost 3 bases, the J end lost 0 bases, and 20 bases lay between the germline ends. This CDR3 spans 19 amino acids. Study results and caveats: Most donors were white British, females outnumbered males, and clonal diversity was possibly underestimated.

Assay: immunoSEQ multiplex PCR; the TCRdb copy retains only in-frame clones and omits some. This sample has approximately 260,000 clones, with 80% to 95% found just once. As for this clone: The antigen remains unidentified.

Specimen: peripheral blood, collected on day 0 of AZD1222 vaccination. The J gene is TRBJ1-4, the V gene TRBV10-3; TRBD1 might be the D (5 bases). This TCR derives from an adult in good health. The CDR3, as DNA: TGTGCCATCAGTGAAAGTGCGGGGCTCAAATACTCAACTAATGAAAAACTGTTTTTT. Translated: CAISESAGLKYSTNEKLFF.